Each of the 25 T cell receptor beta chains below was sequenced from the same sample in a study of regulatory T cells in long-lasting Graves disease. The sample's time point: newly diagnosed GD, antithyroid drugs for less than 3 months. PBMCs provided the RNA from which the TCR library was made. Both iRepertoire HTBI primers and Arm-PCR of CDR3 regions were used to build the TCR beta libraries. One entry per CDR3 protein results from TCRdb running MiXCR on the multiplex PCR reads. The sample has about 200,000 distinct CDR3 sequences; around 19% are singletons. The data also belong to a second study, concerning T cells in Graves' hyperthyroidism and ophthalmopathy.

This material consisted of peripheral blood mononuclear cells (PBMCs), taken at new diagnosis, from a patient treated with antithyroid drugs. Every receptor here comes from a woman younger than 45 with Graves disease.

This clonotype was counted many times. The genes are TRBV6-1 and TRBJ2-1; 11 bases line up with TRBD2. V shed 7 bases, J shed 4 bases, and the junction held 9 bases outside the gene matches. Germline CDR1 is MNHNS and CDR2 is SASEGT. This CDR3 is 16 amino acids long. The DNA of the CDR3 is TGTGCCAGCAAGCGGGAAAGGACTAGCGGGTACAATGAGCAGTTCTTC. This gives the protein CASKRERTSGYNEQFF.

This clonotype was picked up many times. The rearrangement links TRBV18 to TRBJ2-5; D gene unclear. This CDR3 comprises 15 residues. Germline CDR1 is KGHSH and CDR2 is LQKENI. The ends were cut back, 2 bases at V and 3 bases at J, with 13 bases in the middle. CDR3 sequence reads: CASSPYVPSEETQYF. CDR3 coding DNA: TGTGCCAGCTCACCATACGTTCCATCGGAAGAGACCCAGTACTTC.

Turning to this clonotype: This may arise from a read error, as a much more abundant clone is one base away. The genes are TRBV6-2 or TRBV6-3 and TRBJ1-5; tentatively, D is TRBD1 (5 bases). CDR3 size: 14 residues. Germline V gene lookup returns CDR1 MNHEY and CDR2 SVGEGT. DNA of the CDR3: TGTGCCGGCAGTCTCAGGGTAGGCAATCAGCCCCAGCATTTT. It codes for CAGSLRVGNQPQHF.

At least ten counts were recorded for this clonotype. The rearrangement joins TRBV18 to TRBJ1-1, with D unresolved. The CDR3 is made up of 16 amino acids. Germline assignment: CDR1 KGHSH and CDR2 LQKENI. Trimming stripped 3 bases from V and 5 bases from J, with 19 bases between. CDR3 nucleotide sequence: TGTGCCAGCTCACCTAACAGTCCGGACCTGGGGACTGAAGCTTTCTTT. Its protein is CASSPNSPDLGTEAFF.

In its sample, this clonotype was seen many times. V usage is TRBV5-4 and J usage is TRBJ2-5, with a tentative D call TRBD2 (6 bases). The V end lost 5 bases, the J end lost 2 bases, and 13 bases lay between the germline ends. This CDR3 has 14 residues. Germline CDR1 and CDR2: SGHNT and YYREEE (reference sequence). CDR3 loop: CASSSRLVQETQYF. The CDR3 nucleotides are TGTGCCAGCAGTTCCCGACTAGTACAAGAGACCCAGTACTTC.

The genes are TRBV9 and TRBJ1-1, with D maybe TRBD1 (5 bases). CDR1 is SGDLS and CDR2 is YYNGEE in the germline V gene. Trimming removed 0 bases from V and 1 base from J, with 10 bases in between. CDR3 length: 15 residues. CDR3 region: CASSVERGTNTEAFF. CDR3 sequence (DNA): TGTGCCAGCAGCGTAGAGAGAGGGACGAACACTGAAGCTTTCTTT.

This clonotype is a singleton in its sample. The V and J genes are TRBV18 and TRBJ1-1; D is possibly TRBD1 (5 bases). Trimming stripped 2 bases from V and 1 base from J, with 20 bases between. The germline V gene encodes CDR1 KGHSH and CDR2 LQKENI. This CDR3 region has 18 residues. Here the CDR3 DNA reads TGTGCCAGCTCACCAACGTCTTTGGGGGGGATTGGGAACACTGAAGCTTTCTTT. Protein sequence: CASSPTSLGGIGNTEAFF.

This sequence joins TRBV7-9 and TRBJ2-7, with 9 bases fitting TRBD1. The trim removed 3 bases at V and 5 bases at J, leaving 8 bases unmatched. The CDR3 totals 15 residues. Germline V CDR1 and CDR2: SEHNR, FQNEAQ (reference sequence). CDR3 in DNA: TGTGCCAGCAGCTTCGCCAGTACAGGGGGCGACGAGCAGTACTTC. Amino acid sequence: CASSFASTGGDEQYF.

This clonotype was detected a few times. The rearrangement joins TRBV6-1 to TRBJ1-1; TRBD1 matches 7 bases. In germline, CDR1 is MNHNS, CDR2 SASEGT. After removal of 6 bases from V and 6 bases from J, the junction contained 10 bases not matched to a gene. The CDR3 runs 14 residues. The CDR3, as DNA: TGTGCCAGCAGGCAAACAGGGGAGGGTTCTGAAGCTTTCTTT. Translation gives CASRQTGEGSEAFF.

The chain joins TRBV11-1 to TRBJ1-5, with D unresolved. The J call may be wrong; the DNA end is better matched by TRBJ2-3. The CDR3 extends over 13 amino acids. The germline V gene has CDR1 SGHAT and CDR2 FQDESV (reference sequence). The chain's CDR3 is CASSLHGNQPQYF. DNA for the CDR3: TGTGCCAGCAGCTTGCATGGCAATCAGCCCCAGTATTTT.

This clonotype has a handful of counts. The V gene is TRBV4-1, the J gene TRBJ1-5; no firm D call. This CDR3 spans 15 amino acids. Looked up from germline, CDR1 is MGHRA and CDR2 is YSYEKL. The V end was cut by 0 bases, the J end by 0 bases, with 6 bases between. The CDR3 bases are TGCGCCAGCAGCCAAGATCCGAATAGCAATCAGCCCCAGCATTTT. It encodes CASSQDPNSNQPQHF.

The J gene is TRBJ2-3, the V gene TRBV14; 8 nucleotides match TRBD2. The CDR3 totals 16 residues. The V gene end was trimmed by 2 bases and the J gene end by 1 base; junction bases not matched to a gene: 5. Germline CDR1 reads SGHDN; CDR2 reads FVKESK. CDR3 protein: CASSQSRTSRTDTQYF. CDR3 nucleotide sequence: TGTGCCAGCAGCCAATCGAGGACTAGCCGCACAGATACGCAGTATTTT.

This clonotype was counted at least ten times. This chain uses TRBV20-1 with TRBJ1-6; possibly TRBD1 for D (5 bases). Germline V gene lookup returns CDR1 DFQATT and CDR2 SNEGSKA (reference sequence). The CDR3 extends over 16 amino acids. Trimming removed 0 bases at V and 7 bases at J, with 16 bases between. Written as DNA, the CDR3 is TGCAGTGCTAGAGAAGGGGTCCTTATCCTAAATTCACCCCTCCACTTT. It yields the protein CSAREGVLILNSPLHF.

Details on this clonotype: A single base is all that separates this from a far larger clone, so a read error is likely. The chain recombines TRBV5-1 with TRBJ2-4; 10 positions match TRBD2. After removal of 5 bases from V and 13 bases from J, the junction contained 15 bases not matched to a gene. The germline V gene has CDR1 SGHRS and CDR2 YFSETQ. The CDR3 length is 15 residues. The CDR3 bases are TGCGCCAGCAGTGCAGCGGGAGGGCCGAGCAATGAGCAGTACTTC. Its translation: CASSAAGGPSNEQYF.

This clonotype has a count of ten or more. The chain carries TRBV7-2 and TRBJ2-2; 8 bases fit TRBD1. The germline V gene encodes CDR1 SGHTA and CDR2 FQGNSA. With 1 base clipped from V and 1 base from J, the junction kept 8 bases outside the gene matches. CDR3 length: 18 residues. CDR3 nucleotides: TGTGCCAGCAGCTTAGTAGTTCTCGGGACAGGGAACACCGGGGAGCTGTTTTTT. It encodes CASSLVVLGTGNTGELFF.

The sample holds many counts of this clonotype. The J gene is TRBJ1-2, the V gene TRBV6-2 or TRBV6-3; D may be TRBD1 (5 bases). The CDR3 totals 14 residues. The V end was cut by 6 bases, the J end by 0 bases, with 11 bases between. Germline V gives CDR1 MNHEY, CDR2 SVGEGT. CDR3 in DNA: TGTGCCAGCAGACTACAGGCGGCTAACTATGGCTACACCTTC. This codes for CASRLQAANYGYTF.

This clonotype was seen many times. The chain links TRBV7-9 to TRBJ2-2, with D possibly matching TRBD1 (6 bases). Germline CDR1 SEHNR, CDR2 FQNEAQ (reference sequence). V lost 5 bases and J lost 2, with 15 bases in between. The CDR3 has 16 residues. For the CDR3, the DNA is TGTGCCAGCAGCCCCCCGGGACACATTAACACCGGGGAGCTGTTTTTT. Its translation: CASSPPGHINTGELFF.

This clonotype was recorded at least ten times. The V gene is TRBV2, the J gene TRBJ1-2; D unresolved. Per the germline V gene, CDR1 is SNHLY and CDR2 is FYNNEI. V lost 1 base to trimming and J lost 2 bases, with 8 bases between them. The CDR3 runs to 14 residues. The CDR3 sequence: CASSEVGFNYGYTF. The CDR3 DNA sequence: TGTGCCAGCAGTGAAGTTGGCTTCAACTATGGCTACACCTTC.

This clonotype was seen many times. The V and J genes are TRBV20-1 and TRBJ1-2, with 9 bases lining up with TRBD1. Per the germline V gene, CDR1 is DFQATT and CDR2 is SNEGSKA (reference sequence). The junction had 2 bases not matched to a gene; V was cut back by 5 bases and J by 1 base. This CDR3 has 13 residues. CDR3 sequence (DNA): TGCAGTGCTGGGACAGGGAGTAACTATGGCTACACCTTC. Translation gives CSAGTGSNYGYTF.

This clonotype was seen ten or more times. This chain links TRBV6-1 with TRBJ2-5; D gene ambiguous. Trimming stripped 6 bases from V and 10 bases from J, with 15 bases between. Germline values: CDR1 MNHNS, CDR2 SASEGT. This CDR3 comprises 12 residues. The CDR3 DNA sequence: TGTGCCAGCAGCACGGACGCAAGAGACCAGTACTTC. Protein product: CASSTDARDQYF.

This clonotype showed up many times. The chain is built from TRBV20-1 and TRBJ1-2; maybe TRBD1 (5 bases). V lost 5 bases and J lost 4, with 20 bases in between. The CDR3 is 15 amino acids. CDR1 is DFQATT, CDR2 SNEGSKA, per germline (reference sequence). The CDR3 loop reads CSARGTAPSSYGYTF. CDR3 DNA: TGCAGTGCTCGCGGGACGGCTCCGTCTTCCTATGGCTACACCTTC.

This clonotype was counted a few times. The chain carries TRBV7-9 and TRBJ2-2; D gene unclear. The CDR3 consists of 13 residues. Trimming took 5 bases from V and 6 from J, leaving 10 bases between them. Germline-derived CDR1 and CDR2 are SEHNR and FQNEAQ (reference sequence). CDR3 sequence (DNA): TGTGCCAGCAGCATCCCTTGGCCCGGGGAGCTGTTTTTT. Residues: CASSIPWPGELFF. The full variable domain, its missing parts supplied by reference TRBV7-9 and TRBJ2-2, is DTGVSQNPRHKITKRGQNVTFRCDPISEHNRLYWYRQTLGQGPEFLTYFQNEAQLEKSRLLSDRFSAERPKGSFSTLEIQRTEQGDSAMYLCASSIPWPGELFFGEGSRLTVL.

This clonotype was seen at least ten times. The J gene is TRBJ1-4, the V gene TRBV7-9; no firm D call. The CDR3 consists of 14 residues. V lost 6 bases to trimming and J lost 0 bases, with 8 bases between them. Germline lookup yields CDR1 SEHNR and CDR2 FQNEAQ (reference sequence). The CDR3 DNA follows: TGTGCCAGCAGGCTGGGGTCAACTAATGAAAAACTGTTTTTT. Protein: CASRLGSTNEKLFF.

The J gene is TRBJ2-1, the V gene TRBV2; TRBD2 agrees at 10 bases. The CDR3 runs 15 residues. Germline-derived CDR1 and CDR2 are SNHLY and FYNNEI. The V and J ends lost 3 bases and 9 bases, in that order; junction bases with no gene match: 8. CDR3 bases: TGTGCCAGCAGTGATCTAGCGGGAGTACATGGTGAGCAGTTCTTC. Residues: CASSDLAGVHGEQFF.

The chain has TRBV6-1 and TRBJ1-5; D possibly corresponds to TRBD1 (6 bases). Germline V gives CDR1 MNHNS, CDR2 SASEGT. V was trimmed by 2 bases and J by 10 bases, leaving 18 bases between them. The length of the CDR3 is 15 residues. The CDR3 loop is CASSETVGAGDPQHF. The CDR3 DNA sequence: TGTGCCAGCAGTGAAACGGTTGGGGCAGGGGACCCCCAGCATTTT.